A selection of T cell receptor beta chains follows, all from one sample in a study of T cell responses to AZD1222 COVID-19 vaccine. The protocol was immunoSEQ multiplex PCR, while the TCRdb copy is restricted to in-frame clones and leaves out a portion. The data contain 150,000 to 200,000 clones, around 95% of them singletons. The sequencing used peripheral blood, collected on day 0 of AZD1222 vaccination. The receptors were gathered from an adult in good health. Both conserved end residues are part of each CDR3. Fields, in order: J gene, V gene, clone size, D gene, CDR3 protein, CDR3 DNA. D genes are given only for firm matches. Size is omitted from some rows. Given values are once, few, many or a class for expanded clones.

j_call: TRBJ1-4
v_call: TRBV18
clone_size: -
d_call: TRBD1
cdr3_aa: CASIGQGYHEKLFF
cdr3_nt: TGTGCCAGCATCGGACAGGGTTATCATGAAAAACTGTTTTTT

j_call: TRBJ2-1
v_call: TRBV30
clone_size: -
d_call: TRBD2
cdr3_aa: CACSGLAAGNEQFF
cdr3_nt: TGTGCCTGCTCGGGACTAGCGGCAGGTAATGAGCAGTTCTTC

j_call: TRBJ1-4
v_call: TRBV28
clone_size: -
d_call: TRBD1
cdr3_aa: CASSTGGWNEKLFF
cdr3_nt: TGTGCCTCTTCAACAGGGGGCTGGAATGAAAAACTGTTTTTT

j_call: TRBJ1-5
v_call: TRBV15
clone_size: -
d_call: -
cdr3_aa: CATLGSPNQPQHF
cdr3_nt: TGTGCCACCCTAGGGAGCCCCAATCAGCCCCAGCATTTT

j_call: TRBJ1-2
v_call: TRBV29-1
clone_size: -
d_call: TRBD1
cdr3_aa: CSVTPGTGSYGYTF
cdr3_nt: TGCAGCGTTACCCCCGGGACAGGATCCTATGGCTACACCTTC

j_call: TRBJ2-7
v_call: TRBV12-3/TRBV12-4
clone_size: once
d_call: TRBD1
cdr3_aa: CASSHDRVEQYF
cdr3_nt: TGTGCCAGCAGTCACGACAGGGTCGAGCAGTACTTC

j_call: TRBJ2-5
v_call: TRBV7-9
clone_size: -
d_call: -
cdr3_aa: CASSRPQETQYF
cdr3_nt: TGTGCCAGCAGCCGCCCCCAAGAGACCCAGTACTTC

j_call: TRBJ1-5
v_call: TRBV6-5
clone_size: -
d_call: TRBD1
cdr3_aa: CASTTGQGGRQPQHF
cdr3_nt: TGTGCCAGCACCACGGGACAGGGCGGTCGTCAGCCCCAGCATTTT

j_call: TRBJ2-1
v_call: TRBV19
clone_size: -
d_call: -
cdr3_aa: CASSIYEEYNEQFF
cdr3_nt: TGTGCCAGTAGTATATATGAGGAATACAATGAGCAGTTCTTC

j_call: TRBJ2-5
v_call: TRBV6-5
clone_size: -
d_call: -
cdr3_aa: CASSRRTQETQYF
cdr3_nt: TGTGCCAGCAGCCGACGGACTCAAGAGACCCAGTACTTC

j_call: TRBJ1-4
v_call: TRBV28
clone_size: -
d_call: -
cdr3_aa: CASIRSGGGNSEGEKLFF
cdr3_nt: TGTGCCAGCATCCGGTCCGGCGGGGGAAATTCAGAGGGTGAAAAACTGTTTTTT

j_call: TRBJ1-1
v_call: TRBV12-3/TRBV12-4
clone_size: -
d_call: -
cdr3_aa: CASSRGERIEAFF
cdr3_nt: TGTGCCAGCAGTCGTGGGGAAAGGATTGAAGCTTTCTTT

j_call: TRBJ1-2
v_call: TRBV7-9
clone_size: once
d_call: -
cdr3_aa: CASSFSLGNNYGYTF
cdr3_nt: TGTGCCAGCAGCTTCTCCCTGGGGAACAACTATGGCTACACCTTC

j_call: TRBJ2-5
v_call: TRBV11-2
clone_size: -
d_call: TRBD2
cdr3_aa: CASSGRGGETQYF
cdr3_nt: TGTGCCAGCAGCGGGCGGGGGGGAGAGACCCAGTACTTC

j_call: TRBJ2-5
v_call: TRBV3-1/TRBV3-2
clone_size: once
d_call: -
cdr3_aa: CASSQVIPYQETQYF
cdr3_nt: TGTGCCAGCAGCCAAGTTATTCCGTACCAAGAGACCCAGTACTTC

j_call: TRBJ1-3
v_call: TRBV14
clone_size: -
d_call: -
cdr3_aa: CASSQDLAFSGNTIYF
cdr3_nt: TGTGCCAGCAGCCAAGATCTGGCCTTCTCTGGAAACACCATATATTTT

j_call: TRBJ2-5
v_call: TRBV23-1
clone_size: -
d_call: -
cdr3_aa: CASSLKGETQYF
cdr3_nt: TGCGCCAGCAGTCTCAAGGGGGAGACCCAGTACTTC

j_call: TRBJ2-2
v_call: TRBV5-4
clone_size: -
d_call: -
cdr3_aa: CASSLGQGPNTGELFF
cdr3_nt: TGTGCCAGCAGCTTGGGCCAGGGTCCGAACACCGGGGAGCTGTTTTTT

j_call: TRBJ1-4
v_call: TRBV11-2
clone_size: -
d_call: -
cdr3_aa: CASSLVGSEKLFF
cdr3_nt: TGTGCCAGCAGCTTAGTCGGGAGTGAAAAACTGTTTTTT

j_call: TRBJ1-1
v_call: TRBV28
clone_size: -
d_call: -
cdr3_aa: CATYRADTEAFF
cdr3_nt: TGTGCCACCTACAGGGCGGACACTGAAGCTTTCTTT

j_call: TRBJ1-4
v_call: TRBV7-9
clone_size: -
d_call: -
cdr3_aa: CASSLAATNEKLFF
cdr3_nt: TGTGCCAGCAGCTTAGCGGCAACTAATGAAAAACTGTTTTTT

j_call: TRBJ2-7
v_call: TRBV4-1
clone_size: few
d_call: -
cdr3_aa: CAGQGCPYF
cdr3_nt: TGCGCCGGCCAGGGGTGTCCGTACTTC

j_call: TRBJ2-5
v_call: TRBV21-1
clone_size: -
d_call: -
cdr3_aa: CASSSTATGPLETQYF
cdr3_nt: TGTGCCAGCAGCTCGACTGCGACTGGGCCCCTGGAGACCCAGTACTTC